This T cell receptor (beta chain) was documented in a study of human T cells and chemical hapten exposure. V was clipped by 5 bases and J by 4 bases, with 10 bases between them. CDR1 is MNHEY, CDR2 SMNVEV, per germline (reference sequence). The CDR3 is 13 amino acids. This clonotype occurred a few times. Its antigen is still unknown. Within the library, unique molecular identifiers were attached to each individual cDNA molecule. As originally analysed: Sequenced samples showed a median of 95,638 TCRs each, with counts running from about 20,000 to 690,000. A single record per CDR3 protein comes from TCRdb applying MiXCR to the 5' RACE reads. The V and J calls here are based on TCRdb, not the publication. Found here are about 80,000 distinct CDR3 sequences, 7.7% of them singletons; the top ten hold approximately 2.1%. Study-wide results and caveats: DPC sensitization did not alter TCRs above 1 in 1000 frequency.

Extraction yielded total RNA from whole blood (unfractionated). The chain joins TRBV27 to TRBJ2-3; D remains ambiguous. The source is a male donor in good health. The CDR3 DNA is TGTGCCAGCAGTCCCCAAGTCCCAGATACGCAGTATTTT. Translating gives CASSPQVPDTQYF.